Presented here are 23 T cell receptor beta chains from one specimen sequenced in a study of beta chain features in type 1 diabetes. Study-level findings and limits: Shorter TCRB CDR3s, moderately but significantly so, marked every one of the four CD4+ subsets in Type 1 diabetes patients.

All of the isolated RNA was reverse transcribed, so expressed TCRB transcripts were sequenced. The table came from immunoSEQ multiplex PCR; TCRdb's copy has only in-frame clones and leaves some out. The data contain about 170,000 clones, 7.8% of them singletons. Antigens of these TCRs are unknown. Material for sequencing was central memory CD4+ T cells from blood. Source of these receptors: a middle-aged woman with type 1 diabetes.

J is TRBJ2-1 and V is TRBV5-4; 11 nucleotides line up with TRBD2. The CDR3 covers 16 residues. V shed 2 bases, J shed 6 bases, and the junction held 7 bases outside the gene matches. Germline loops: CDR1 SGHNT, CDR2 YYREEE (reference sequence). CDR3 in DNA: TGTGCCAGCAGCTTACACACTAGCGGGGGAGGCAATGAGCAGTTCTTC. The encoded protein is CASSLHTSGGGNEQFF.

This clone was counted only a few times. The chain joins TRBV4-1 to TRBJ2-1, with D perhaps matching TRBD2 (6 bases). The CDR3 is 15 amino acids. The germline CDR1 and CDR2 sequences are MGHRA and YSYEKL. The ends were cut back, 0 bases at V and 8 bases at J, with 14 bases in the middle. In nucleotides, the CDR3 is TGCGCCAGCAGCCAAGAGTACAGGAGGGTGGATGAGCAGTTCTTC. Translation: CASSQEYRRVDEQFF.

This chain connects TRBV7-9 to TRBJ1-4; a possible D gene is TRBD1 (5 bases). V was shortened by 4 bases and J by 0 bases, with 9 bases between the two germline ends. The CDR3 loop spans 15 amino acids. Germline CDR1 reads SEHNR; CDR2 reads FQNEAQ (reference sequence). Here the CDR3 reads CASSSQTATNEKLFF. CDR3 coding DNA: TGTGCCAGCAGCTCTCAGACAGCAACTAATGAAAAACTGTTTTTT.

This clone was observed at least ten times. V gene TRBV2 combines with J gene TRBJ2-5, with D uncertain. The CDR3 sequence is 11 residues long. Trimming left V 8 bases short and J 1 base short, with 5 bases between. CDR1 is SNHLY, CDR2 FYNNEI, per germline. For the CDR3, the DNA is TGTGCCAGCGCTATCCAAGAGACCCAGTACTTC. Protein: CASAIQETQYF.

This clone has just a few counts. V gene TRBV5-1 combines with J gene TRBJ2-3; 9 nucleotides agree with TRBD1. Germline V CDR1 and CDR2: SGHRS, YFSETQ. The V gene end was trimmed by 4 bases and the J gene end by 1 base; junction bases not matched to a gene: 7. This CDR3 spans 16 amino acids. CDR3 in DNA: TGCGCCAGCAGCACCGGGACAGGGATCGGCACAGATACGCAGTATTTT. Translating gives CASSTGTGIGTDTQYF.

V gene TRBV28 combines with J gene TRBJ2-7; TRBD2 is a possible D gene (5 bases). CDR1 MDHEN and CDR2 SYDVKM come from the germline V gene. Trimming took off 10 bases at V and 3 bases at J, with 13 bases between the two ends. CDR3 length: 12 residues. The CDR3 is CAIARGNYEQYF. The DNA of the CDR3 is TGTGCCATAGCTAGAGGGAACTACGAGCAGTACTTC.

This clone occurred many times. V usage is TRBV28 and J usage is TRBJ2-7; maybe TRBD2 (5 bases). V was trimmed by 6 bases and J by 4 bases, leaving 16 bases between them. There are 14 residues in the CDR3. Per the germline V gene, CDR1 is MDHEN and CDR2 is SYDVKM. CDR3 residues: CASSPWASRYEQYF. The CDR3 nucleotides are TGTGCCAGCAGCCCCTGGGCTAGCCGGTACGAGCAGTACTTC. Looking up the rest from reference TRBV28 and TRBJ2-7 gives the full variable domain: DVKVTQSSRYLVKRTGEKVFLECVQDMDHENMFWYRQDPGLGLRLIYFSYDVKMKEKGDIPEGYSVSREKKERFSLILESASTNQTSMYLCASSPWASRYEQYFGPGTRLTVT.

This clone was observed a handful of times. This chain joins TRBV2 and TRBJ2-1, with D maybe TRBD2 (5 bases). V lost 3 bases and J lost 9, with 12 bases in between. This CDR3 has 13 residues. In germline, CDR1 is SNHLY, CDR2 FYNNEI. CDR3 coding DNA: TGTGCCAGCAGTGATCGGGGTATAAGTGAGCAGTTCTTC. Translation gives CASSDRGISEQFF.

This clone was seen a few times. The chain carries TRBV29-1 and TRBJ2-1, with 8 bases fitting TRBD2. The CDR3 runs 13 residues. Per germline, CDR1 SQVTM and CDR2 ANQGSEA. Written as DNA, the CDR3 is TGCACCACATACCTAGCGGGTAAAAATGAGCAGTTCTTC. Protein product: CTTYLAGKNEQFF.

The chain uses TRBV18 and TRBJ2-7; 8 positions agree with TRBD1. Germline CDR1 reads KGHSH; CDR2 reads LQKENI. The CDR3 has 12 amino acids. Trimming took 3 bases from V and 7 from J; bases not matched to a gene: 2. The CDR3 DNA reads TGTGCCAGCTCACCGCGACAGGGGGAGCAGTACTTC. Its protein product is CASSPRQGEQYF. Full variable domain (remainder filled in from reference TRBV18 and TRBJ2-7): NAGVMQNPRHLVRRRGQEARLRCSPMKGHSHVYWYRQLPEEGLKFMVYLQKENIIDESGMPKERFSAEFPKEGPSILRIQQVVRGDSAAYFCASSPRQGEQYFGPGTRLTVT.

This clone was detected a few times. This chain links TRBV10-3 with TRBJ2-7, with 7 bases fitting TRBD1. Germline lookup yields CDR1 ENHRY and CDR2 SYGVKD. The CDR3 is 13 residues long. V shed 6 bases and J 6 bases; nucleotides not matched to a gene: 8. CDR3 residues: CAISPGQPSEQYF. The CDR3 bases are TGTGCCATCAGCCCGGGACAGCCAAGCGAGCAGTACTTC.

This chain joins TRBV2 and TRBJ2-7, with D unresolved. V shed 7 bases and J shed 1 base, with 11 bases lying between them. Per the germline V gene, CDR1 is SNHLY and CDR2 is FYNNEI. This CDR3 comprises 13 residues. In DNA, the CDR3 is TGTGCCAGCACCCTTGAGATGTCCTACGAGCAGTACTTC. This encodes CASTLEMSYEQYF. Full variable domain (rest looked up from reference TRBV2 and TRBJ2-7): EPEVTQTPSHQVTQMGQEVILRCVPISNHLYFYWYRQILGQKVEFLVSFYNNEISEKSEIFDDQFSVERPDGSNFTLKIRSTKLEDSAMYFCASTLEMSYEQYFGPGTRLTVT.

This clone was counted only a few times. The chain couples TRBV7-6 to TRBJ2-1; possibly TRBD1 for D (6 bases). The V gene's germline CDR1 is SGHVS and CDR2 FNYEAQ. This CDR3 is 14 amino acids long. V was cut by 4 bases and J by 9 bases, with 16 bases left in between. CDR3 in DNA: TGTGCCAGCAGCTCACGGACAGTTGGTGGTGAGCAGTTCTTC. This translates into CASSSRTVGGEQFF.

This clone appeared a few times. CDR3 nucleotide sequence: TGTGCCAGCAGCCCTCTAGGACAGGGAGGCTATGGCTACACCTTC. Protein sequence: CASSPLGQGGYGYTF. The chain has TRBV9 and TRBJ1-2, with 8 nucleotides matching TRBD1. The germline gives CDR1 SGDLS, CDR2 YYNGEE. The CDR3 length is 15 residues. The ends lost 4 bases at V and 4 bases at J; junction bases unmatched: 9.

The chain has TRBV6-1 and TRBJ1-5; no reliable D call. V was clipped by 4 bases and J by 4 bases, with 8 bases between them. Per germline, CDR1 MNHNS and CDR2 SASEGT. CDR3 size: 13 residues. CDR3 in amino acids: CASSVEGNQPQHF. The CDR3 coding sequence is TGTGCCAGCAGTGTTGAGGGTAATCAGCCCCAGCATTTT.

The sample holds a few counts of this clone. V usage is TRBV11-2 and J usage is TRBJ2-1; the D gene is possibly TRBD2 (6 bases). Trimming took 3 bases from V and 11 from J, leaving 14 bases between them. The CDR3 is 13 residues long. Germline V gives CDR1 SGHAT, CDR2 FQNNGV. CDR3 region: CASSFGTGEKQFF. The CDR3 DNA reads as TGTGCCAGCAGCTTCGGCACGGGGGAGAAGCAGTTCTTC.

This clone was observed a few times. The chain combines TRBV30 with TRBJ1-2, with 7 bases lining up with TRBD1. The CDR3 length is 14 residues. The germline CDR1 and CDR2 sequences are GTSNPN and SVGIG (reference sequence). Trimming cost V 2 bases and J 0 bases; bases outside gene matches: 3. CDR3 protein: CAWSPGQANYGYTF. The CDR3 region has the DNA TGTGCCTGGAGTCCCGGACAGGCTAACTATGGCTACACCTTC.

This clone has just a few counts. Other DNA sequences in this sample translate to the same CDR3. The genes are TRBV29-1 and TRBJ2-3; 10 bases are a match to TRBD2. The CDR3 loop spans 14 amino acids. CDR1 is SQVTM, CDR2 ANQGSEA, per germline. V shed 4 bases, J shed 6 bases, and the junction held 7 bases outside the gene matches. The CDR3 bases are TGCAGCGTTGCCAGCGGGAGGGCCGGGGATACGCAGTATTTT. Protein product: CSVASGRAGDTQYF.

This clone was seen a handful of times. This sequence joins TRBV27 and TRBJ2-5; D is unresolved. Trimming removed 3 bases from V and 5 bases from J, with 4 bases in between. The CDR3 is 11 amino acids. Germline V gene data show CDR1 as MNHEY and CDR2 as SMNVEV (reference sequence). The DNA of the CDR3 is TGTGCCAGCAGTTTCCGGGAGACCCAGTACTTC. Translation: CASSFRETQYF.

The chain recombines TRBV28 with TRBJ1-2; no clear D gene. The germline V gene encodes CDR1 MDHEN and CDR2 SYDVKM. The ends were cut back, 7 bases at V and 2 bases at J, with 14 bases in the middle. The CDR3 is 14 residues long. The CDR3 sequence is CASTLAGMNYGYTF. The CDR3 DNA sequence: TGTGCCAGCACCCTAGCGGGGATGAACTATGGCTACACCTTC.

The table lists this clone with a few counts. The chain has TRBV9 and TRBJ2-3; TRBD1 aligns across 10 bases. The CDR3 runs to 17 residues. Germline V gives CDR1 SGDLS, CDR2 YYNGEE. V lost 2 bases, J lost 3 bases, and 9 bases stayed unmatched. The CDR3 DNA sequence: TGTGCCAGCAGCGTCTCGACAGGGGGCAAGGGGACAGATACGCAGTATTTT. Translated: CASSVSTGGKGTDTQYF.

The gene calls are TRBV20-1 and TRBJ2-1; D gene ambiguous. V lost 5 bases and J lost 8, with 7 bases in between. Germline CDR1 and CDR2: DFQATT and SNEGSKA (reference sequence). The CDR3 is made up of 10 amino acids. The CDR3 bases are TGCAGTGCTGAGCGAGATGAGCAGTTCTTC. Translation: CSAERDEQFF.

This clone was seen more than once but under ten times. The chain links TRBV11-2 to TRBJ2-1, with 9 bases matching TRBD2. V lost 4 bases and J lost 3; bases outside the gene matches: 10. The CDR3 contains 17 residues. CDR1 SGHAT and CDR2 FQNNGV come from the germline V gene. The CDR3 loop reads CASSSRSASGIYNEQFF. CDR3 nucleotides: TGTGCCAGCAGCTCTAGATCTGCTAGCGGGATCTACAATGAGCAGTTCTTC.